These 23 T cell receptor beta chains share one sample of origin, sequenced in a study of shared clonotypes between healthy human individuals (dated by TCRdb to about 2020). Library preparation was by the immunoSEQ multiplex PCR assay. TCRdb obtained this table from immuneACCESS and retained in-frame rearrangements with V and J assigned. These tables miss some clones; where compared with another copy, unresolved V genes account for less than half of the shortfall, and the remainder is unexplained. The sample data list fewer than 850,000 clones, and about 78% of these were observed just once. The biggest ten clones account for 1.8% of the sample. The sample comprised memory CD4+ T cells sorted from blood. The label giving this sample's cell subset or site can be read as: CD45RA-negative fraction. Receptor source: a woman in her 30s in good health.

The chain joins TRBV5-6 to TRBJ2-3; the match to TRBD2 covers 9 bases. This CDR3 region has 16 residues. J lost 4 bases, V lost 6 bases, and 12 bases had no gene match. Germline CDR1 reads SGHDT; CDR2 reads YYEEEE. CDR3 amino acids: CASNPLLAGFADTQYF. The CDR3 DNA sequence: TGTGCCAGCAACCCCCTACTAGCGGGTTTTGCAGATACGCAGTATTTT.

The rearrangement joins TRBV7-8 to TRBJ2-3; 7 bases line up with TRBD2. Trimming took 5 bases from V and 6 from J; bases not matched to a gene: 14. Germline CDR1 reads SGHVS; CDR2 reads FQNEAQ. The CDR3 totals 16 residues. CDR3 residues: CASSPPGGRADDTQYF. CDR3 nucleotides: TGTGCCAGCAGCCCACCGGGTGGGAGGGCCGACGATACGCAGTATTTT.

The chain employs TRBV25-1 and TRBJ2-1; TRBD2 matches 8 bases. With 2 bases clipped from V and 4 bases from J, the junction kept 13 bases outside the gene matches. The CDR3 is 18 amino acids. Germline-derived CDR1 and CDR2 are MGHDK and SYGVNS. The CDR3 here is CASSELSRAAGAYNEQFF. Here the CDR3 DNA reads TGTGCCAGCAGTGAACTATCAAGAGCAGCGGGGGCTTACAATGAGCAGTTCTTC.

The V call is TRBV7-3, the J call TRBJ2-7; perhaps D is TRBD1 or TRBD2 (6 bases each). In germline, CDR1 is SGHTA, CDR2 FQGTGA. The V and J ends lost 5 bases and 0 bases respectively, with 11 bases between them. The CDR3 totals 14 residues. The chain's CDR3 is CASSGGLSSYEQYF. In DNA, the CDR3 is TGTGCCAGCAGCGGGGGGCTGAGCTCCTACGAGCAGTACTTC.

This clone was counted only a few times. The rearrangement links TRBV7-8 to TRBJ2-3, with a weak D call TRBD1 (6 bases). CDR1 and CDR2 (germline): SGHVS, FQNEAQ. The CDR3 covers 13 residues. V lost 1 base to trimming and J lost 4 bases, with 6 bases between them. CDR3 sequence: CASSLGTADTQYF. CDR3 nucleotides: TGTGCCAGCAGCTTAGGGACAGCAGATACGCAGTATTTT.

This clone was counted only a few times. CDR3 sequence: CASSLQTDYGYTF. CDR3 coding DNA: TGTGCCAGCAGCTTACAGACAGACTATGGCTACACCTTC. The chain has TRBV7-9 and TRBJ1-2, with D tentatively TRBD1 (5 bases). Germline lookup yields CDR1 SEHNR and CDR2 FQNEAQ (reference sequence). The CDR3 is 13 residues long. Trimming left V 2 bases short and J 3 bases short, with 7 bases between.

The V and J genes are TRBV18 and TRBJ2-2, with 10 bases lining up with TRBD2. From germline, CDR1 is KGHSH and CDR2 LQKENI. The CDR3 length is 18 residues. Unmatched junction bases numbered 8, after V lost 3 bases and J lost 1 base. The CDR3 spells CASSPRASGSRNTGELFF. CDR3 coding DNA: TGTGCCAGCTCACCTCGGGCTAGCGGGAGTAGGAACACCGGGGAGCTGTTTTTT.

This CDR3 reads CATSRALGQLTYGYTF. The CDR3 DNA sequence: TGTGCCACCAGCAGAGCTTTGGGACAGCTTACCTATGGCTACACCTTC. The chain combines TRBV15 with TRBJ1-2, with TRBD1 matching over 7 bases. CDR1 is LNHNV, CDR2 YYDKDF, per germline (reference sequence). This CDR3 region has 16 residues. Germline trimming cut 1 base from V and 4 bases from J; bases unmatched to any gene: 9.

V is TRBV6-5 and J is TRBJ2-7; D possibly corresponds to TRBD1 (6 bases). Germline loops: CDR1 MNHEY, CDR2 SVGAGI. The CDR3 covers 15 residues. Trimming cost V 0 bases and J 3 bases, with 12 bases left between them. The CDR3 loop is CASSYSRVGGYEQYF. The CDR3 bases are TGTGCCAGCAGTTACTCCCGGGTAGGGGGCTACGAGCAGTACTTC.

This clone came up once. The CDR3 DNA sequence: TGCGCCAGCAGCCCCGGACTGGGGACAGATACGCAGTATTTT. This sequence encodes CASSPGLGTDTQYF. The rearrangement joins TRBV5-1 to TRBJ2-3, with a possible D match to TRBD2 (5 bases). This CDR3 is built from 14 residues. Trimming pared 4 bases from V and 3 bases from J, leaving 12 bases between. Germline assignment: CDR1 SGHRS and CDR2 YFSETQ.

The chain carries TRBV28 and TRBJ1-2; D possibly corresponds to TRBD1 (6 bases). The CDR3 loop spans 15 amino acids. V was clipped by 3 bases and J by 0 bases, with 11 bases between them. Germline CDR1 and CDR2: MDHEN and SYDVKM. CDR3 in DNA: TGTGCCAGCAGTTTTTCAGGGGACCCTAACTATGGCTACACCTTC. Amino acids: CASSFSGDPNYGYTF.

A few counts support this clone. CDR3 residues: CASSSQETQYF. The CDR3 nucleotides read TGTGCCAGCAGTTCCCAAGAGACCCAGTACTTC. The rearrangement joins TRBV27 to TRBJ2-5; D gene ambiguous. The germline CDR1 and CDR2 sequences are MNHEY and SMNVEV (reference sequence). The CDR3 is 11 residues long. Trimming pared 4 bases from V and 1 base from J, leaving 1 base between.

This sequence joins TRBV13 and TRBJ2-1; TRBD2 aligns across 9 bases. V lost 4 bases, J lost 8 bases, and 15 bases stayed unmatched. This CDR3 contains 17 residues. The V gene's germline CDR1 is PRHDT and CDR2 FYEKMQ (reference sequence). CDR3 coding DNA: TGTGCCAGCAGCTCTGTAGCGGGAGCCGGCAATGGTGATGAGCAGTTCTTC. This sequence encodes CASSSVAGAGNGDEQFF.

This chain links TRBV9 with TRBJ2-6; D gene ambiguous. The CDR3 spans 12 residues. The germline V and J ends were trimmed by 3 bases and 4 bases, with 2 bases remaining between them. CDR1 and CDR2 from the germline V gene are SGDLS and YYNGEE. The CDR3 sequence: CASSAGANVLTF. DNA for the CDR3: TGTGCCAGCAGCGCCGGGGCCAACGTCCTGACTTTC.

V is TRBV27 and J is TRBJ1-6, with D unresolved. The CDR3 has 13 residues. Trimming stripped 6 bases from V and 7 bases from J, with 10 bases between. Germline values: CDR1 MNHEY, CDR2 SMNVEV (reference sequence). CDR3 sequence (DNA): TGTGCCAGCAGCTTCCTAGGCAATTCACCCCTCCACTTT. It specifies CASSFLGNSPLHF.

The chain links TRBV6-1 to TRBJ2-5, with 10 bases fitting TRBD2. CDR3 size: 16 residues. The V and J ends lost 4 bases and 2 bases, in that order; junction bases with no gene match: 7. Germline CDR1 and CDR2: MNHNS and SASEGT. This CDR3 reads CASSVQTSGFQETQYF. Written as DNA, the CDR3 is TGTGCCAGCAGTGTACAGACTAGCGGGTTTCAAGAGACCCAGTACTTC.

The chain joins TRBV4-1 to TRBJ2-7, with D possibly matching TRBD1 (6 bases). Germline V gene lookup returns CDR1 MGHRA and CDR2 YSYEKL. The CDR3 sequence is 14 residues long. V lost 4 bases to trimming and J lost 5 bases, with 15 bases between them. The CDR3 sequence: CASSRTNRVDEQYF. The CDR3, as DNA: TGCGCCAGCAGCCGCACAAACAGGGTTGACGAGCAGTACTTC.

The rearrangement links TRBV27 to TRBJ2-1; TRBD2 matches at 9 bases. CDR1 is MNHEY, CDR2 SMNVEV, per germline (reference sequence). With 10 bases clipped from V and 8 bases from J, the junction kept 15 bases outside the gene matches. The CDR3 has 15 residues. The CDR3 here is CAIPIGAGGMDEQFF. In DNA form, the CDR3 reads TGTGCCATCCCCATCGGGGCGGGAGGGATGGATGAGCAGTTCTTC.

The chain joins TRBV4-1 to TRBJ1-5, with 10 bases identical to TRBD1. The CDR3 spans 14 residues. From germline, CDR1 is MGHRA and CDR2 YSYEKL. V gave up 6 bases and J gave up 6 bases; unmatched junction bases: 5. The CDR3 DNA reads TGCGCCAGCAGTCCGGGACAGGGGCCTCAGCCCCAGCATTTT. Its protein is CASSPGQGPQPQHF.

The V gene is TRBV2, the J gene TRBJ1-2, with D tentatively TRBD1 (6 bases). This CDR3 contains 13 residues. Trimming took off 3 bases at V and 3 bases at J, with 8 bases between the two ends. Germline assignment: CDR1 SNHLY and CDR2 FYNNEI. The CDR3 region is CASSERTDYGYTF. The CDR3 nucleotides read TGTGCCAGCAGTGAGAGGACAGACTATGGCTACACCTTC. The variable domain in full, completed from reference TRBV2 and TRBJ1-2, reads EPEVTQTPSHQVTQMGQEVILRCVPISNHLYFYWYRQILGQKVEFLVSFYNNEISEKSEIFDDQFSVERPDGSNFTLKIRSTKLEDSAMYFCASSERTDYGYTFGSGTRLTVV.

The chain uses TRBV7-8 and TRBJ2-1; possibly TRBD2 for D (5 bases). Germline lookup yields CDR1 SGHVS and CDR2 FQNEAQ. The germline V and J ends were trimmed by 5 bases and 5 bases, with 13 bases remaining between them. This CDR3 comprises 14 residues. CDR3 amino acids: CASSPRDWNNEQFF. CDR3 sequence (DNA): TGTGCCAGCAGCCCCCGGGATTGGAACAATGAGCAGTTCTTC.

This rearrangement joins TRBV18 to TRBJ1-2; D gene unclear. Per the germline V gene, CDR1 is KGHSH and CDR2 is LQKENI. This CDR3 region has 13 residues. Trimming removed 2 bases at V and 8 bases at J, with 12 bases between. The CDR3 DNA reads TGTGCCAGCTCACCAAATTACGAAGAAGGCTACACCTTC. It translates to CASSPNYEEGYTF.

The gene calls are TRBV28 and TRBJ2-1, with 8 bases identical to TRBD2. The CDR3 has 16 amino acids. Trimming removed 8 bases from V and 9 bases from J; junction bases left unmatched: 18. Per the germline V gene, CDR1 is MDHEN and CDR2 is SYDVKM. In nucleotides, the CDR3 is TGTGCCAGCGGCGGAGCGGGAGAGGTGGGGTCCGGTGAGCAGTTCTTC. It codes for CASGGAGEVGSGEQFF.